Detailed here is one T cell receptor (beta chain). Its target is unknown. 5'RACE template switching added a universal primer site and UMIs to TCR cDNA. Each CDR3 protein is one row after TCRdb ran MiXCR on the 5' RACE reads. Here the sample spans 120,000 or so distinct CDR3 sequences, roughly 15% being singletons. V was clipped by 0 bases and J by 8 bases, with 11 bases between them. This CDR3 contains 14 residues. Germline V lookup: CDR1 MGHRA, CDR2 YSYEKL. This sample is part of a study of T cells after yellow fever vaccination. Points from the study as a whole: Repertoires sorted by FACS could include abundant clonotypes that are contaminants from the bulk population. Post-booster reappearance was seen for most primary-vaccination clones (roughly 96% CD4, around 90% CD8).

The J gene is TRBJ2-4, the V gene TRBV4-1; D tentatively fits TRBD1 or TRBD2 (5 bases each). The sequencing here drew on CD8+ T cells sorted from PBMCs, taken 5 days after the yellow fever booster vaccination. This clonotype was sampled from a young man who received the YFV17D yellow fever vaccine. The CDR3 protein is CASSQEGDGYIQYF. The CDR3 DNA reads as TGCGCCAGCAGCCAAGAGGGGGACGGGTACATTCAGTACTTC.